Listed below are T cell receptor beta chains from one sample, sequenced in a study of response to subunit inactivated influenza vaccine. TCRdb re-derived calls from the RT-PCR reads in MiXCR, one entry per CDR3 protein. The sample shows about 650,000 distinct CDR3 sequences, about 15% of them seen only once. This specimen consisted of PBMCs from blood, obtained about 14 days before vaccination. These receptor sequences come from a man in his forties or fifties who received an inactivated influenza vaccine. CDR3s include the opening cysteine and the closing phenylalanine or tryptophan. The order of the fields is V gene, clone size, J gene, D gene, CDR3 protein, CDR3 DNA. D genes are given only for firm matches. Only some rows state a clone size, as once, few, many or a class for expanded clones.

V gene: TRBV28
clone size: NA
J gene: TRBJ2-2
D gene: NA
CDR3 protein: CASSFSGFTGELFF
CDR3 DNA: TGTGCCAGCAGTTTCTCAGGGTTCACCGGGGAGCTGTTTTTT

V gene: TRBV7-9
clone size: NA
J gene: TRBJ1-4
D gene: NA
CDR3 protein: CASSWDATTNEKLFF
CDR3 DNA: TGTGCCAGCAGCTGGGACGCTACAACTAATGAAAAACTGTTTTTT

V gene: TRBV20-1
clone size: few
J gene: TRBJ2-1
D gene: TRBD2
CDR3 protein: CSAELSTSGSPFF
CDR3 DNA: TGCAGTGCCGAACTTTCTACTAGCGGGAGTCCGTTCTTC

V gene: TRBV6-2/TRBV6-3
clone size: NA
J gene: TRBJ2-5
D gene: NA
CDR3 protein: CASSYTAGAEETQYF
CDR3 DNA: TGTGCCAGCAGTTACACGGCAGGGGCGGAAGAGACCCAGTACTTC

V gene: TRBV20-1
clone size: NA
J gene: TRBJ2-3
D gene: TRBD2
CDR3 protein: CSAATSGSTDTQYF
CDR3 DNA: TGCAGTGCTGCGACTAGCGGAAGCACAGATACGCAGTATTTT

V gene: TRBV24-1
clone size: few
J gene: TRBJ2-2
D gene: NA
CDR3 protein: CATSDLTEGHTGELFF
CDR3 DNA: TGTGCCACCAGTGATTTAACGGAGGGCCACACCGGGGAGCTGTTTTTT

V gene: TRBV25-1
clone size: few
J gene: TRBJ1-2
D gene: TRBD1
CDR3 protein: CASSDKGAGGYTF
CDR3 DNA: TGTGCCAGCAGTGACAAGGGGGCAGGTGGCTACACCTTC

V gene: TRBV12-3/TRBV12-4
clone size: few
J gene: TRBJ2-1
D gene: TRBD2
CDR3 protein: CASSLGLRLAGVGEQFF
CDR3 DNA: TGTGCCAGCAGTTTAGGTCTCCGGCTAGCGGGAGTAGGAGAGCAGTTCTTC

V gene: TRBV20-1
clone size: few
J gene: TRBJ2-3
D gene: NA
CDR3 protein: CSASSATHTQYF
CDR3 DNA: TGCAGTGCTTCTAGCGCGACCCATACGCAGTATTTT

V gene: TRBV6-5
clone size: few
J gene: TRBJ2-3
D gene: NA
CDR3 protein: CASSYSTRDTQYF
CDR3 DNA: TGTGCCAGCAGTTACTCGACTCGAGATACGCAGTATTTT

V gene: TRBV12-3/TRBV12-4
clone size: NA
J gene: TRBJ2-5
D gene: TRBD2
CDR3 protein: CASSPSGVRLETQYF
CDR3 DNA: TGTGCCAGCAGCCCTAGCGGGGTGAGGCTAGAGACCCAGTACTTC

V gene: TRBV9
clone size: few
J gene: TRBJ2-1
D gene: NA
CDR3 protein: CASSAQGPGYNEQFF
CDR3 DNA: TGTGCCAGCAGCGCCCAGGGACCCGGATACAATGAGCAGTTCTTC

V gene: TRBV12-3/TRBV12-4
clone size: many
J gene: TRBJ2-4
D gene: TRBD2
CDR3 protein: CASSLAAGEGIQYF
CDR3 DNA: TGTGCCAGCAGTTTAGCAGCGGGAGAGGGGATTCAGTACTTC

V gene: TRBV29-1
clone size: many
J gene: TRBJ2-3
D gene: TRBD1
CDR3 protein: CSGGQFSTDTQYF
CDR3 DNA: TGCAGCGGGGGACAGTTTAGCACAGATACGCAGTATTTT

V gene: TRBV19
clone size: once
J gene: TRBJ2-6
D gene: NA
CDR3 protein: CASSIRGAGANVLTF
CDR3 DNA: TGTGCCAGTAGTATTCGGGGAGCTGGGGCCAACGTCCTGACTTTC

V gene: TRBV7-2
clone size: NA
J gene: TRBJ2-2
D gene: TRBD2
CDR3 protein: CASSLAAGATGELFF
CDR3 DNA: TGTGCCAGCAGCTTAGCAGCGGGAGCCACCGGGGAGCTGTTTTTT

V gene: TRBV7-2
clone size: few
J gene: TRBJ1-6
D gene: NA
CDR3 protein: CASSTRTGRFTNSPLHF
CDR3 DNA: TGTGCCAGCAGCACCCGGACGGGGCGCTTTACGAATTCACCCCTCCACTTT

V gene: TRBV20-1
clone size: few
J gene: TRBJ2-3
D gene: TRBD2
CDR3 protein: CSARSTSGSSTDTQYF
CDR3 DNA: TGCAGTGCTAGATCTACTAGCGGGAGTAGCACAGATACGCAGTATTTT

V gene: TRBV28
clone size: few
J gene: TRBJ2-3
D gene: NA
CDR3 protein: CASSLVYGRFSTDTQYF
CDR3 DNA: TGTGCCAGCAGTTTAGTATACGGCCGATTTAGCACAGATACGCAGTATTTT

V gene: TRBV4-3
clone size: few
J gene: TRBJ2-7
D gene: TRBD1
CDR3 protein: CASSQGDRVSEQYF
CDR3 DNA: TGCGCCAGCAGCCAAGGGGACAGGGTATCCGAGCAGTACTTC

V gene: TRBV2
clone size: few
J gene: TRBJ2-7
D gene: TRBD1
CDR3 protein: CASSEGRGLSYEQYF
CDR3 DNA: TGTGCCAGCAGTGAAGGCAGGGGGCTCTCCTACGAGCAGTACTTC

V gene: TRBV10-3
clone size: NA
J gene: TRBJ2-3
D gene: NA
CDR3 protein: CAISEPAGAQYF
CDR3 DNA: TGTGCCATCAGTGAGCCCGCAGGCGCGCAGTATTTT

V gene: TRBV6-4
clone size: few
J gene: TRBJ1-3
D gene: NA
CDR3 protein: CASTNERPCRVGNTIYF
CDR3 DNA: TGTGCCAGCACCAACGAACGACCGTGCCGGGTTGGAAACACCATATATTTT

V gene: TRBV29-1
clone size: few
J gene: TRBJ1-1
D gene: TRBD1
CDR3 protein: CSVVGGTVNTEAFF
CDR3 DNA: TGCAGCGTTGTAGGGGGGACAGTGAACACTGAAGCTTTCTTT

V gene: TRBV2
clone size: NA
J gene: TRBJ2-1
D gene: NA
CDR3 protein: CASGRENEQFF
CDR3 DNA: TGTGCCAGCGGACGCGAAAATGAGCAGTTCTTC

V gene: TRBV3-1
clone size: many
J gene: TRBJ2-1
D gene: NA
CDR3 protein: CASREAGTYNEQFF
CDR3 DNA: TGTGCCAGCAGGGAGGCGGGTACCTACAATGAGCAGTTCTTC

V gene: TRBV5-1
clone size: NA
J gene: TRBJ1-2
D gene: NA
CDR3 protein: CASSLDSTALNYGYTF
CDR3 DNA: TGCGCCAGCAGCTTGGATTCGACAGCCCTAAACTATGGCTACACCTTC

V gene: TRBV20-1
clone size: NA
J gene: TRBJ2-7
D gene: TRBD1
CDR3 protein: CSARSRDRSSYEQYF
CDR3 DNA: TGCAGTGCTAGGTCTCGGGACAGGAGTTCCTACGAGCAGTACTTC

V gene: TRBV7-3
clone size: few
J gene: TRBJ2-7
D gene: TRBD1
CDR3 protein: CASRGGPGQWGGNYEQYF
CDR3 DNA: TGTGCCAGCAGAGGGGGTCCGGGACAGTGGGGTGGGAACTACGAGCAGTACTTC

V gene: TRBV12-3/TRBV12-4
clone size: many
J gene: TRBJ2-1
D gene: TRBD2
CDR3 protein: CASSLRASGGMEQFF
CDR3 DNA: TGTGCCAGCAGTTTGAGGGCTAGCGGGGGGATGGAGCAGTTCTTC

V gene: TRBV12-3/TRBV12-4
clone size: NA
J gene: TRBJ1-5
D gene: TRBD1
CDR3 protein: CASNTRGNNQPQHF
CDR3 DNA: TGTGCCAGCAACACCAGGGGGAATAATCAGCCCCAGCATTTT

V gene: TRBV10-3
clone size: NA
J gene: TRBJ2-1
D gene: TRBD2
CDR3 protein: CAISEASGNAYNEQFF
CDR3 DNA: TGTGCCATCAGTGAGGCTAGCGGGAATGCCTACAATGAGCAGTTCTTC

V gene: TRBV24-1
clone size: NA
J gene: TRBJ2-5
D gene: NA
CDR3 protein: CATSDRTALGIDAQYF
CDR3 DNA: TGTGCCACCAGTGATAGGACAGCGTTGGGGATAGATGCCCAGTACTTC

V gene: TRBV7-9
clone size: few
J gene: TRBJ2-7
D gene: TRBD1
CDR3 protein: CASSDGKTGNPYEQYF
CDR3 DNA: TGTGCCAGCAGCGACGGAAAGACAGGGAACCCCTACGAGCAGTACTTC

V gene: TRBV4-2
clone size: many
J gene: TRBJ1-2
D gene: TRBD1
CDR3 protein: CASSQETGGPYGYTF
CDR3 DNA: TGTGCCAGCAGCCAAGAAACAGGGGGCCCCTATGGCTACACCTTC

V gene: TRBV9
clone size: NA
J gene: TRBJ2-5
D gene: NA
CDR3 protein: CASSVASVPGETQYF
CDR3 DNA: TGTGCCAGCAGCGTAGCGAGCGTTCCAGGGGAGACCCAGTACTTC

V gene: TRBV29-1
clone size: few
J gene: TRBJ2-7
D gene: TRBD2
CDR3 protein: CSVGGLAGRAEYF
CDR3 DNA: TGCAGCGTTGGAGGACTAGCGGGAAGGGCGGAGTACTTC

V gene: TRBV29-1
clone size: NA
J gene: TRBJ2-7
D gene: NA
CDR3 protein: CSVGHGFSYEQYF
CDR3 DNA: TGCAGCGTGGGACACGGATTCTCCTACGAGCAGTACTTC

V gene: TRBV5-1
clone size: few
J gene: TRBJ2-5
D gene: NA
CDR3 protein: CASSPFGMPQETQYF
CDR3 DNA: TGCGCCAGCAGCCCCTTTGGGATGCCCCAAGAGACCCAGTACTTC

V gene: TRBV29-1
clone size: NA
J gene: TRBJ2-2
D gene: TRBD2
CDR3 protein: CSASIAGGHNTGELFF
CDR3 DNA: TGCAGCGCATCCATCGCGGGAGGGCATAACACCGGGGAGCTGTTTTTT